The present entry profiles one T cell receptor (beta chain) with its context. Its cognate antigen has yet to be identified. Within one base of it there is no much larger clone, and no base qualities were kept. This record comes from a study of T cells in Graves' hyperthyroidism and ophthalmopathy (dated by TCRdb to the late 2010s). Concerning the study at large: Peripheral blood samples were taken at the time of initial diagnosis, prior to any treatment. To identify TCR V-J signatures that set the groups apart, the researchers used a discovery cohort of 100 patients, made up of around 40 with Graves' ophthalmopathy and some 55 with stable Graves' hyperthyroidism. According to the paper, TCR Vbeta CDR3 sequencing was carried out on 135 peripheral blood samples, which came from about 45 ophthalmopathy, approximately 72 hyperthyroidism and approximately 17 progressor patients. The 75 to 100 discovery patients were randomly split 7:3 into training and test sets. Prospective prediction of ophthalmopathy was tested in an independent validation cohort of under 20 hyperthyroidism patients and 17 patients who later progressed to ophthalmopathy. Thyroid tissue and blood T-cell repertoires from about six Graves' hyperthyroidism patients were also compared in the study. After sampling, hyperthyroidism patients received methimazole starting at 30 mg daily, and ophthalmopathy patients received high-dose intravenous methylprednisolone.

A patient counted as having stable Graves' hyperthyroidism if no progression to ophthalmopathy occurred over 18 months of follow-up. The hyperthyroidism patients were between 18 and 65 years old and newly diagnosed, with a disease duration of less than 2 months. Exclusion was applied to patients with uncontrolled infections, other autoimmune diseases, pregnancy or lactation. Diagnoses were established on the basis of clinical symptoms, serum thyroxine and TRAb, thyroid ultrasound, and orbital computed tomography. Ficoll-Paque density gradient centrifugation was used to isolate PBMCs from 8.5 to 10 ml of fresh peripheral blood. Trizol reagent was used to extract total RNA, and RNA quality was then checked on an Agilent 2100 Bioanalyzer. The trim is 2 bases for V and 0 bases for J, with a gap of 13 bases between the germline ends. Reading the germline V gene (reference sequence) gives CDR1 DFQATT and CDR2 SNEGSKA. The CDR3 sequence holds 15 residues, the cysteine and phenylalanine included. Of the read, only the CDR3 DNA is kept; its 45 bases are in frame from base 1.

Amplification of TCR beta CDR3 regions was carried out from RNA transcripts. For the first round of RT-PCR on the TCR CDR3, the HTBI primer set was used together with the Qiagen OneStep RT-PCR kit. Libraries were constructed in a second round of multiplex PCR, after which size selection and purification were carried out. The libraries were sequenced on an Illumina HiSeq2000 using paired-end 100 bp reads. Concerning the study's data processing: SOAPnuke was used to process the raw data, throwing out any read that contained adapters or uncalled bases, had a mean Phred below 15, or lacked an exact constant-primer or identifier match. COPE v1.2.5 was used to merge high-quality paired reads, and clonotypes were defined as unique nucleotide sequences. Clonotypes were aligned to IMGT TRBV, TRBD and TRBJ reference segments using MiTCR v1.1. Only V-J combinations with frequency above 0.0001, covering 99% to 99.2% of repertoires, were analysed. A TCS score was defined as the ratio between F50 (clonal expansion) and ExV (chaos), using BLOSUM62-based TCRdist between CDR3 peptides within each V-J. Welch's t-statistics and random forest reduced 514 V-J features to 13, which were used in a naive Bayes classifier (R e1071). The Morisita-Horn index was used to measure how similar the thyroid and blood repertoires were. TCRdb's own reprocessing of the public reads used fastp at Q25 and MiXCR and kept productive beta chains. Each CDR3 protein appears once, grouped with its most common genes and DNA. V and J calls and clone size were set by TCRdb, not the authors. The sample table shows 95,000 to 110,000 distinct CDR3 sequences, and about 50% are seen once. Clones ranked in the top ten supply about 26% of the sample.

The full study reports these points: A 13 V-J signature model separated ophthalmopathy from stable hyperthyroidism, with approximately 87% sensitivity and roughly 82% specificity in cross-validation and 80%/75% in testing. Sample size was not statistically predetermined, and investigators were not blinded to group allocation. In validation, the model predicted progression to ophthalmopathy a median of roughly six months before onset, with about 71% sensitivity and roughly 72% specificity. Most expanded thyroid clonotypes (frequency above 0.001) were also detected in blood, suggesting blood repertoires may reflect thyroid immune responses.

The specimen sequenced was blood. This sequence was found in a man aged 40-55 years with Graves' hyperthyroidism. Rearrangement joined TRBV20-1 to TRBJ1-2; the D gene is possibly TRBD1, with 5 bases matching. The nucleotide sequence reads as follows: TGCAGTGCTAGAATCACCCTGGGGGCTAACTATGGCTACACCTTC. Its amino acids are CSARITLGANYGYTF.